The TCR beta chain under discussion was sequenced for a study of tumor-infiltrating lymphocytes in primary liver carcinoma. Overall study: Men and women, 30 to 69 years of age, made up the patients. Roughly 3.5 to 8 million productive TCRbeta reads came from each sample, comparable across tissue types.

The study extracted blood RNA from unsorted whole blood and also extracted germline DNA. Around 3.9 milliliters of peripheral blood were drawn preoperatively. This clonotype was seen ten or more times. Its antigen is unknown. The template, about 500 ng total RNA, yielded TCR beta cDNA made with a constant-region primer. Sequencing libraries for TCR beta derived from three nested multiplex PCR rounds that used slightly modified ARM-PCR. TCRdb itself ran the multiplex PCR reads through MiXCR, one entry per CDR3 protein. The data hold fewer than 350,000 distinct CDR3 sequences, with almost 65% observed a single time. Study-wide points: Tumor region pairs shared more overlap than did tumor-adjacent and tumor-blood pairs.

Material for sequencing was peripheral blood. This clonotype was sampled from a man aged 35 to 55 with primary liver carcinoma and hepatitis B virus infection.

The chain's CDR3 is CASSLPLISGIYNEQFF. The CDR3 DNA is TGTGCCAGCAGTTTGCCCCTCATTAGCGGGATTTACAATGAGCAGTTCTTC. The rearrangement uses TRBV6-6 and TRBJ2-1; 8 nucleotides match TRBD2. CDR3 size: 17 residues. The V and J ends lost 4 bases and 4 bases, in that order; junction bases with no gene match: 12. Germline lookup yields CDR1 MNHNY and CDR2 SVGAGI (reference sequence).